This T cell receptor beta chain was documented in a study of technical replicates of blood from a few donors. Here immunoSEQ multiplex PCR was the method, and the copy in TCRdb shows in-frame clones only, minus some. The table shows tens of thousands of clones, with about 94% occurring only once. CDR3 length equals 19 residues. Input material: T cells isolated from PBMCs. The V gene is TRBV12-2, the J gene TRBJ2-6; the table's D call, TRBD1, was not checked against the DNA. TRBV12-2 is a pseudogene. This receptor was identified in a human donor in good health. CDR3 sequence (DNA): TGTGCAAGTCGCTTAGAGGCCGAATACAGTTCTCGGGGGGCCAACGTCCTGACTTTC. Translated, it gives CASRLEAEYSSRGANVLTF.